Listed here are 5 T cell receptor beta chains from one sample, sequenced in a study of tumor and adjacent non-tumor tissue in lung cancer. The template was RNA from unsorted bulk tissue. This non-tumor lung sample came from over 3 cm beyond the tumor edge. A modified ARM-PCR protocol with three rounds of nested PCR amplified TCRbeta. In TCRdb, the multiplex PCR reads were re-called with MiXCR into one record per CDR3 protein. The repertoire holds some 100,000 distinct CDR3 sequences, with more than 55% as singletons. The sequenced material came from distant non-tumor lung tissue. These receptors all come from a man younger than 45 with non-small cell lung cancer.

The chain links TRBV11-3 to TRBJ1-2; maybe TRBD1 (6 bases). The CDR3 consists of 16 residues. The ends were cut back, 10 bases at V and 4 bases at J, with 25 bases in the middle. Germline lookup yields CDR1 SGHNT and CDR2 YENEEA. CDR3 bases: TGTGCCAACAGTTTATTAACAGGGCGCTTGAGCTATGGCTACACCTTC. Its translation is CANSLLTGRLSYGYTF.

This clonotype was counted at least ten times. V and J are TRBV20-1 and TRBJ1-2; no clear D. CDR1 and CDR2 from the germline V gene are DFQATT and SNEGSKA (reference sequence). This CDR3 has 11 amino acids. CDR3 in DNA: TGCAGCGCCACGGAAAACTATGGCTACACCTTC. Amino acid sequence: CSATENYGYTF.

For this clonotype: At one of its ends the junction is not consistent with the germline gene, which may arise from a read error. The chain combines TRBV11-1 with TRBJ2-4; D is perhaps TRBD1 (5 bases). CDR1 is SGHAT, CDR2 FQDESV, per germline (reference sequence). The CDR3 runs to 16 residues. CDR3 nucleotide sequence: TGTGCCAGCACCCACTCAGGCAGGGCGATTAAAAACATTCGGTACTTC. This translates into CASTHSGRAIKNIRYF.

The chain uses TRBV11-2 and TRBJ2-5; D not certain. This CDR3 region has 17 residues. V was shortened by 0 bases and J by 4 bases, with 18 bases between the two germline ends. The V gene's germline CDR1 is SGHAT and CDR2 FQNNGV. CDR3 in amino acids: CASSLELQEELGETQYF. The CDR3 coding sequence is TGTGCCAGCAGCTTAGAACTCCAGGAAGAATTGGGAGAGACCCAGTACTTC. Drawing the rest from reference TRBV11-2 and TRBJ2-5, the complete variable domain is EAGVAQSPRYKIIEKRQSVAFWCNPISGHATLYWYQQILGQGPKLLIQFQNNGVVDDSQLPKDRFSAERLKGVDSTLKIQPAKLEDSAVYLCASSLELQEELGETQYFGPGTRLLVL.

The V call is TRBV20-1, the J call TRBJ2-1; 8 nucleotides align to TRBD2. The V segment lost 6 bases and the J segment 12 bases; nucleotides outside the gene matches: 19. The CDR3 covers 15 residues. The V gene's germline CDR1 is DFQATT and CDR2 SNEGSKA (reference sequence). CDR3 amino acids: CSALTLTSVIHVQFF. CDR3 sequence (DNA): TGCAGTGCCCTGACCCTGACTAGCGTTATCCATGTGCAGTTCTTC.